This T cell receptor beta chain was sequenced in a study of blood T cell repertoires in COVID-19 (dated by TCRdb to the early 2020s). Describing the broader study: Collaborator samples came from the United States, Italy and Spain and covered acute and convalescent phases of COVID-19. The material from the prospective study consisted of cDNA or gDNA derived from T cells, B-cell-depleted T cells, or PBMCs. Subjects who had been exposed to COVID-19, were actively infected with it, or had recovered from it provided the deeply sampled blood TCRbeta repertoires that made up the dataset. The repertoires were released in a freely available public database intended as a resource for research on the immune response to SARS-CoV-2. Samples were obtained from the ongoing ImmuneRACE study (first 160 participants) and from 1,200 or so subjects provided by 6 global collaborators. Nearly every sample came with metadata listing a de-identified subject ID, COVID-19 status, age in years and sex. HLA class I and class II types, where available, came from metadata supplied by the sample provider rather than from assay-based typing.

Turning to this clone: What antigen it recognizes has not been identified. Base qualities are not at hand, and no much larger clone is one base apart.

The germline V gene supplies CDR1 SGHTS and CDR2 YDEGEE. The germline V end is reduced by 4 bases and the J end by 3 bases; junction bases left unmatched: 6. The CDR3 spans 15 residues, from the cysteine through the phenylalanine. Left in the record is the CDR3 DNA by itself, 45 bases read in frame from the first base. The collaborating institutions used their own protocols to collect whole blood in K2EDTA tubes. For TCRbeta analysis, collaborators shipped samples in one of three forms: frozen whole blood, isolated PBMCs, or DNA extracted from either of those sample types. Summary of the overall study and its limitations: Clinical and demographic metadata were provided uncurated, with the amount varying by source and participant.

TCRbeta CDR3 regions were amplified from genomic DNA by means of the immunoSEQ Assay, a bias-controlled multiplex PCR. The original methods were these. Within the assay, amplification of reference gene primers was used to estimate how many nucleated cells each sample contained. To quantify the absolute abundance of each unique TCRbeta CDR3 rearrangement, sequence reads were collapsed and filtered. Productive Simpson clonality was computed per sample as the square root of Simpson's diversity index over productive rearrangements. Drawn from immuneACCESS, this table holds only the in-frame rearrangements with V and J called that TCRdb kept. Clones are partly lost; checked studies trace under half to an unresolved V gene and leave the rest unexplained. V and J calls and clone size are those listed in that table; D and trimming were worked out from the DNA. The sample yields 45,000 to 65,000 clones; 85% to 95% were counted once. Together, the top ten hold 9.7% of the sample.

Specimen: peripheral blood. The TCR sequence derives from a woman older than 75 with acute or convalescent COVID-19. The sequence is built from TRBV5-8 and TRBJ1-2, with 10 middle bases fitting TRBD1. The nucleotide sequence is TGTGCCAGCAGCCGACAGGGGGCGGGAGACTATGGCTACACCTTC. Its amino acids are CASSRQGAGDYGYTF. Outside the CDR3, residues come from the reference TRBV5-8 and TRBJ1-2 proteins, so the full variable domain is: EAGVTQSPTHLIKTRGQQATLRCSPISGHTSVYWYQQALGLGLQFLLWYDEGEERNRGNFPPRFSGRQFPNYSSELNVNALELEDSALYLCASSRQGAGDYGYTFGSGTRLTVV.